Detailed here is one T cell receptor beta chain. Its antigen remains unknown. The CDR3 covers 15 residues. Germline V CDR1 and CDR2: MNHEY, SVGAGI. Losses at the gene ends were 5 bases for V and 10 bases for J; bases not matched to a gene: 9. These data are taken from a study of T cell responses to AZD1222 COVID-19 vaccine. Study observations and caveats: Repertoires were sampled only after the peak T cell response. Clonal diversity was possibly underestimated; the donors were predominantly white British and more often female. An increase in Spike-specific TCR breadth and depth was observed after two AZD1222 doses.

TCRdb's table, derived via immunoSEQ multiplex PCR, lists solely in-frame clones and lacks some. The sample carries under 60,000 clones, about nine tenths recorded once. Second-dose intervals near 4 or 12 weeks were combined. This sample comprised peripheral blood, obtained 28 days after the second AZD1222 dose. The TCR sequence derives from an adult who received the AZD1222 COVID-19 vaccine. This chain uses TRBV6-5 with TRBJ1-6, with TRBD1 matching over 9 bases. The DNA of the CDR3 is TGTGCCAGCAGTAGGACAGGGGAAGGCGAATCACCCCTCCACTTT. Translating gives CASSRTGEGESPLHF.